This section outlines one T cell receptor (beta chain) sequence together with its context. What antigen it recognizes has not been identified. This may stem from a read error, because a much larger clone lies one nucleotide away. This sample is drawn from a study of blood T cells in healthy people across ages (dated by TCRdb to between 2015 and 2017). Context from the whole study: In model experiments, template switching captured about one uniquely barcoded TCR beta cDNA molecule for every two T cells. Using deep sequencing normalized with unique cDNA molecular identifiers, the study measured how TCR beta repertoire diversity changes with age. Donors were grouped into four age groups: young (average roughly 17 years), middle-aged (under 40), aged (approximately 67) and long-lived (around 80). Two additional independent replicas of 1 million unique cDNA reads from the same blood draw were analyzed for two donors (one aged 18 to 29 and one aged 80 or older). To avoid experimental bias, donors of different ages were randomly spread across the sequencing lanes. The full study reports these points: Estimates of total diversity based on one million sequenced T cells were considered lower bounds and underestimates. Because donor CMV infection status was unknown, age-related changes in expanded clonotypes were potentially confounded. Since profiling was done on bulk unsorted PBMCs, naive and antigen-experienced compartments could not be conclusively compared. Observed TCR beta diversity correlated strongly with the percentage of naive T cells measured by flow cytometry. Observed TCR beta diversity per million T cells fell roughly linearly with age, and a significant reduction was already apparent by age about 36. Compared with the aged group, the long-lived group had more naive CD4+ T cells, fewer expanded clones and increased TCR diversity, suggesting age selection.

Receptors were amplified or captured by 5' RACE. Sequenced using an Illumina HiSeq 2500. A second 7 to 11 cycle PCR used a sample-barcoded 5' primer and a J-beta primer mix. A template-switch 5' adaptor carrying 12 random nucleotides introduced a unique molecular identifier onto each TCR beta cDNA molecule. At least 2.5 million CDR3-containing paired-end reads were obtained from each sample. The Mint cDNA synthesis kit, primed by a TRBC-specific oligonucleotide, was used to synthesize first-strand cDNA from all RNA. Following uracil-DNA glycosylase treatment, a first 18-cycle PCR with universal primers M1SS and BC2_uni_R was performed on all cDNA. Regarding the original processing steps: For normalization, 1 million high-quality reads were randomly selected from each sample, with every read carrying a distinct molecular identifier. Reads sharing molecular identifiers were discarded rather than binned into consensus sequences. CDR3 identification, clonotype clustering and error correction used MiTCR with a Q25 quality threshold and the strictest error-elimination algorithm. A nonparametric unseen species model with Euler transformation was used to estimate a lower bound on total TCR beta diversity. TCRdb itself trimmed the public reads at Q25 with fastp, ran MiXCR and retained productive beta chains. CDR3 protein sequences are deduplicated, and each keeps its most common genes and DNA. These V and J calls rely on TCRdb rather than the paper's analysis. Within this sample are approximately 800,000 distinct CDR3 sequences, with about 34% of them counted one time only. 13% of the sample goes to the ten largest clones.

Donors were roughly 40 systemically healthy Caucasian individuals from Russia aged 6 to 90 years. Each donor gave about 11 milliliters of peripheral blood, drawn into EDTA-treated Vacutainer tubes. Ficoll-Paque density-gradient centrifugation was used to isolate PBMCs, with at least 7 million per sample. Trizol reagent was used to extract total RNA from the PBMCs, yielding at least 5 micrograms per sample. For every donor, flow cytometry on a PBMC aliquot measured the percentage of naive CD45RAhigh/CD27high T cells. The germline V gene (reference sequence) yields DFQATT for CDR1 and SNEGSKA for CDR2. The trim is 2 bases for V and 4 bases for J, with a gap of 12 bases between the germline ends. The CDR3 covers 14 residues, taking in both the cysteine and the phenylalanine. Left in the record is the CDR3 DNA by itself, 42 bases read in frame from the first base.

Recombination joined TRBV20-1 with TRBJ1-5; no confident D gene assignment can be made. The origin of this receptor is a man aged 18 to 35 in good health. Sequenced: blood. CDR3 protein: CSARRDPTNQPQHF. The DNA sequence reads TGCAGTGCTAGACGTGATCCCACTAATCAGCCCCAGCATTTT.